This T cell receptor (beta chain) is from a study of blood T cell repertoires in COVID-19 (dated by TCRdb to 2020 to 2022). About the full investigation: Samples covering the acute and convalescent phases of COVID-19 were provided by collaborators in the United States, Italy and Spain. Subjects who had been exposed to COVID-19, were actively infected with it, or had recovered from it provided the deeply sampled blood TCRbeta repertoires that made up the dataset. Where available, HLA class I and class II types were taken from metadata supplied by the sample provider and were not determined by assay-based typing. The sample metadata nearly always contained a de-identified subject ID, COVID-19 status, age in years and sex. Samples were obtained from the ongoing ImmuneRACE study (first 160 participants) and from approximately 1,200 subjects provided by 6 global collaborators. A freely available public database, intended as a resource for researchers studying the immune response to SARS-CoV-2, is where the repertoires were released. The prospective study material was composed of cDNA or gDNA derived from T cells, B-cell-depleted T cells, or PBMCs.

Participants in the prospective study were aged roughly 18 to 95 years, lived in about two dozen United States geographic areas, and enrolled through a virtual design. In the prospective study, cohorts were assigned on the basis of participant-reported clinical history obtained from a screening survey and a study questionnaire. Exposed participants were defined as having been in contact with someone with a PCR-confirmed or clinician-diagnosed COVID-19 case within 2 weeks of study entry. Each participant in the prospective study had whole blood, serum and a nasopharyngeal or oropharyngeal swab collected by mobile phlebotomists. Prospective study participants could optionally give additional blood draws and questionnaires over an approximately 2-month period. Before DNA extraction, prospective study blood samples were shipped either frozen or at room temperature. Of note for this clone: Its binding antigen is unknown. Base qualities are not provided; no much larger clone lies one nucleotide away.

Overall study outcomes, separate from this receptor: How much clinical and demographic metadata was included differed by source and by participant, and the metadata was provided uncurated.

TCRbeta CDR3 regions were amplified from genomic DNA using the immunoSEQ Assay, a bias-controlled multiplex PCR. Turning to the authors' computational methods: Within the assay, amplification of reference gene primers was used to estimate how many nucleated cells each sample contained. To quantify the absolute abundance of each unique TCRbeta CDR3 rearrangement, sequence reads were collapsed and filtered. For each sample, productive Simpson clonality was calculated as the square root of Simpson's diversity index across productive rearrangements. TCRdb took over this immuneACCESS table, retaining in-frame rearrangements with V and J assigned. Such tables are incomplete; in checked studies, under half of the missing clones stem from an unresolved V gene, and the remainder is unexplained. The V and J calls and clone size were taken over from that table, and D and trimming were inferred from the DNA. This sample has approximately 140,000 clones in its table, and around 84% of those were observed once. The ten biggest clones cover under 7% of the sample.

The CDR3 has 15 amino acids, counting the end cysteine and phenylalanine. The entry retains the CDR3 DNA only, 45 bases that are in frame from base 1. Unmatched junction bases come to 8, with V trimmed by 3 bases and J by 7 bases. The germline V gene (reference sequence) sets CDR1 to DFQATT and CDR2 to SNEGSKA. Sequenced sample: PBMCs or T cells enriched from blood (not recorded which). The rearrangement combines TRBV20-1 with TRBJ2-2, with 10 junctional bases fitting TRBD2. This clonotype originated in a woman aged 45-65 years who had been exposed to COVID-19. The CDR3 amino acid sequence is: CSASGKRGGYGELFF. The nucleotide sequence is TGCAGTGCTAGTGGGAAGCGGGGGGGCTACGGGGAGCTGTTTTTT.